This section outlines one TCR beta chain sequence together with its context. Its target is unknown. Every isolated RNA sample was fully reverse transcribed, so sequencing captured expressed TCRB transcripts. Regulatory, naive and central memory T cell samples averaged approximately 3.8 million reads. TCRdb's copy holds only in-frame clones and misses some; the assay was immunoSEQ multiplex PCR. The top ten hold 0.028% of the sample, which has around 260,000 clones, about 20% seen once. The V and J ends lost 0 bases and 0 bases respectively, with 11 bases between them. The CDR3 covers 16 residues. Germline assignment: CDR1 SGDLS and CDR2 YYNGEE. This sample was included in a study of beta chain features in type 1 diabetes. The study, taken as a whole, reports: When Type 1 diabetes patients were examined, their TCRB CDR3s proved moderately but significantly shorter in all four CD4+ subsets.

The specimen was naive CD4+ T cells from blood. The rearrangement links TRBV9 to TRBJ2-3, with D unclear. The sequence was obtained from a woman aged 40 to 50 with type 1 diabetes. CDR3 protein: CASSVDGDPSTDTQYF. Here the CDR3 DNA reads TGTGCCAGCAGCGTAGACGGAGATCCTAGCACAGATACGCAGTATTTT.